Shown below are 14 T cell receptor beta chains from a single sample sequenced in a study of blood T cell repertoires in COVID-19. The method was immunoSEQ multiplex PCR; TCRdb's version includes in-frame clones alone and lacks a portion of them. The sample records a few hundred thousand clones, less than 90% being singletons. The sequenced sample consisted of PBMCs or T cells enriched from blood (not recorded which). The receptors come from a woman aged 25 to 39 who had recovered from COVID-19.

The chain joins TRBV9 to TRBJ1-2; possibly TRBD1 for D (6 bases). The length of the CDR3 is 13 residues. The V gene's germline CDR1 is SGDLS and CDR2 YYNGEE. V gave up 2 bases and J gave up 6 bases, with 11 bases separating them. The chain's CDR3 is CASSVQGRDGYTF. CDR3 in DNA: TGTGCCAGCAGCGTGCAGGGGAGGGATGGCTACACCTTC.

For the CDR3, the DNA is TGCGCCAGCAGCCAAAATGCGGGGGCGTACGAGCAGTACTTC. Its translation is CASSQNAGAYEQYF. The chain combines TRBV4-1 with TRBJ2-7; a possible D gene is TRBD2 (7 bases). V gave up 2 bases and J gave up 4 bases, with 12 bases separating them. This CDR3 contains 14 residues. Per germline, CDR1 MGHRA and CDR2 YSYEKL.

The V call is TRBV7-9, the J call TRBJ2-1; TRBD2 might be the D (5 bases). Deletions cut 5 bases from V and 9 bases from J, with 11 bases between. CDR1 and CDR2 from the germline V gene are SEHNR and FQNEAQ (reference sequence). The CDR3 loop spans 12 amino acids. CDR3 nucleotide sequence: TGTGCCAGCAGCCCAACTAGAAGTGAGCAGTTCTTC. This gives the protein CASSPTRSEQFF.

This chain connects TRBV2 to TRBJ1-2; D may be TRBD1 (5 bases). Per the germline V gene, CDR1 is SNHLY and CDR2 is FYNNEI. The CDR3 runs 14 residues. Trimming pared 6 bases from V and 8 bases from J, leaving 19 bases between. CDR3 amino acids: CASRDPGNRRGYTF. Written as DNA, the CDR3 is TGTGCCAGCAGGGACCCAGGGAACCGTCGGGGCTACACCTTC.

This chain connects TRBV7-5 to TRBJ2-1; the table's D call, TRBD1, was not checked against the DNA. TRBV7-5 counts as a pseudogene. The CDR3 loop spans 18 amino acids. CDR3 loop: CARSFTPKQGEGYNEQFF. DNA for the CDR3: TGTGCCAGAAGCTTCACACCGAAACAGGGGGAAGGGTACAATGAGCAGTTCTTC.

The DNA of the CDR3 is TGCGCCAGCAGCCAAGTTGGAGGGGGGGCCCTCGGTGAGACCCAGTACTTC. This codes for CASSQVGGGALGETQYF. The chain links TRBV4-1 to TRBJ2-5; D is possibly TRBD2 (7 bases). Germline V gives CDR1 MGHRA, CDR2 YSYEKL. Trimming shortened V by 1 base and J by 5 bases, and 20 bases separated the two germline ends. The CDR3 extends over 17 amino acids.

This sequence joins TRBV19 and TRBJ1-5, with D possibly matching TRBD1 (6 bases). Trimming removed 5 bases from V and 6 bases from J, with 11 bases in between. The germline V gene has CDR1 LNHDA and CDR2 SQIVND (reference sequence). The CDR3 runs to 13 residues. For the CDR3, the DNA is TGTGCCAGTAGTCTCAGGGGACCTCAGCCCCAGCATTTT. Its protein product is CASSLRGPQPQHF.

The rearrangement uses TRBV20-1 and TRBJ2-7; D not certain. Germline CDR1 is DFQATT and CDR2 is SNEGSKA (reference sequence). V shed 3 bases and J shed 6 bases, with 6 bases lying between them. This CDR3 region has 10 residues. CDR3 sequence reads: CSASEFEQYF. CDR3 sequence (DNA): TGCAGTGCTAGCGAGTTCGAGCAGTACTTC.

The CDR3 sequence is CASSGGGNYNSPLHF. The DNA of the CDR3 is TGTGCCAGCAGTGGTGGAGGAAACTATAATTCACCCCTCCACTTT. The chain recombines TRBV2 with TRBJ1-6; no clear D. Germline CDR1 and CDR2: SNHLY and FYNNEI. The CDR3 runs 15 residues. The germline V and J ends were trimmed by 4 bases and 3 bases, with 10 bases remaining between them.

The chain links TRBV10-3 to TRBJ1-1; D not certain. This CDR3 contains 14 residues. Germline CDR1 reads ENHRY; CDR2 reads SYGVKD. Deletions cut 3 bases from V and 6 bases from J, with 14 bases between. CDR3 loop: CAISDPGRRAEAFF. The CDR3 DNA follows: TGTGCCATCAGTGACCCGGGGAGAAGGGCTGAAGCTTTCTTT.

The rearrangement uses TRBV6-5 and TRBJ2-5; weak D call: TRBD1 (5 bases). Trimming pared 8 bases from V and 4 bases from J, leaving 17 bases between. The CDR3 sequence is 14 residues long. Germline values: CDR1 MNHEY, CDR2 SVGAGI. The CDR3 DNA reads TGTGCCAGCGGAACAGGAAGGGGCACAGAGACCCAGTACTTC. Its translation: CASGTGRGTETQYF.

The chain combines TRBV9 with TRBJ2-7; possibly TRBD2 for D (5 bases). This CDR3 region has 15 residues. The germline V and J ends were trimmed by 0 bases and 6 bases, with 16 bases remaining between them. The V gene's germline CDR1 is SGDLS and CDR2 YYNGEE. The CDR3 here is CASSVEGSGSGEQYF. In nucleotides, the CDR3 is TGTGCCAGCAGCGTAGAAGGGAGTGGTTCGGGCGAGCAGTACTTC.

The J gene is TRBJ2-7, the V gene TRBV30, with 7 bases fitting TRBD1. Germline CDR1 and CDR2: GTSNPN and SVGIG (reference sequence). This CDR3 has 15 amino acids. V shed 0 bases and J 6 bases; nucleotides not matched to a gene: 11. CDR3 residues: CAWSVEDRTVGEQYF. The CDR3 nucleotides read TGTGCCTGGAGTGTAGAGGACAGGACGGTGGGCGAGCAGTACTTC.

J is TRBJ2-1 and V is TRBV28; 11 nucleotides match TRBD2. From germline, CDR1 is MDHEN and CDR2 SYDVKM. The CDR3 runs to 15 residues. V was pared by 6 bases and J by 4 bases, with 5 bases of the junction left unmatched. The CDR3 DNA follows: TGTGCCAGCAGATTAGCGGGAGGGGTTTACAATGAGCAGTTCTTC. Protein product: CASRLAGGVYNEQFF.